This T cell receptor (beta chain) was retrieved from a study of T cell clonality in common variable immunodeficiency. CVID and control samples used equivalent genomic DNA input. Clones were sequenced by immunoSEQ multiplex PCR, and TCRdb holds only the in-frame ones, with some missing. Reported are tens of thousands of clones, none seen only once; the ten largest carry about 12%. There are many counts of this clone. The target antigen is unknown. The read is 3 residues too short to cover the CDR3 end, so that end is filled in from the germline J gene. Both groups were predominantly of Caucasian heritage. Germline-derived CDR1 and CDR2 are MNHEY and SVGEGT. This CDR3 has 15 amino acids. Trimming cost V 2 bases and J 1 base, with 10 bases left between them. Broader study findings: T cell subpopulation sequencing would be needed to explain CVID clonality. Shared TCRbeta clones were fewer between CVID subjects than controls.

The specimen was peripheral blood mononuclear cells. This sequence joins TRBV6-2 or TRBV6-3 and TRBJ2-3, with unresolved D. This clonotype was sampled from a person aged 18 to 70 in good health. Incomplete CDR3 DNA: TGTGCCAGCAGTTACCCGGCCGCGGGCACAGATACG. It specifies CASSYPAAGTDT. The complete CDR3 protein is CASSYPAAGTDTQYF.